The rows below give T cell receptor beta chains drawn from one sample of a study of cytomegalovirus exposure and HLA in healthy donors. Method: immunoSEQ multiplex PCR; TCRdb's copy keeps in-frame clones and lacks some. The sample lists some 110,000 clones, 55% to 75% seen once, with approximately 9.4% in the top ten. Sequenced: PBMCs. Receptors originate from a young man in good health and CMV-seropositive. CDR3s include the opening cysteine and the closing phenylalanine or tryptophan. The D gene is left open where the match is weak. Size is stated for part of the rows, as once, few or many counts, or as a class when the clone is expanded.

j_gene: TRBJ2-2; d_gene: TRBD2; abundance: few; v_gene: TRBV5-6; CDR3nt: TGTGCCAGCAGCTCCCTAGCGGGATCCACCGGGGAGCTGTTTTTT; CDR3aa: CASSSLAGSTGELFF
j_gene: TRBJ2-5; d_gene: .; abundance: few; v_gene: TRBV19; CDR3nt: TGTGCCAGTAGTGCCTCCGGGGAGACCCAGTACTTC; CDR3aa: CASSASGETQYF
j_gene: TRBJ1-3; d_gene: TRBD1; abundance: .; v_gene: TRBV4-3; CDR3nt: TGCGCCAGCAGCCACGCCGGGACAGGGCGGAATGGAAACACCATATATTTT; CDR3aa: CASSHAGTGRNGNTIYF
j_gene: TRBJ1-3; d_gene: .; abundance: .; v_gene: TRBV7-9; CDR3nt: TGTGCCAGCAGCTCCCCGCCAGGGATAAACACCATATATTTT; CDR3aa: CASSSPPGINTIYF
j_gene: TRBJ2-2; d_gene: TRBD1; abundance: .; v_gene: TRBV30; CDR3nt: TGTGCCTGGAACGGGGCAGGGGGCGCCACCGGGGAGCTGTTTTTT; CDR3aa: CAWNGAGGATGELFF
j_gene: TRBJ1-2; d_gene: TRBD1; abundance: once; v_gene: TRBV19; CDR3nt: TGTGCCAGTAGCCAGCAATCCGGGACAGGGAATGGCTACACCTTC; CDR3aa: CASSQQSGTGNGYTF
j_gene: TRBJ2-2; d_gene: TRBD2; abundance: .; v_gene: TRBV11-3; CDR3nt: TGTGCCAGCAGCTTTCTGGCGGGAGATGCCGGGGAGCTGTTTTTT; CDR3aa: CASSFLAGDAGELFF
j_gene: TRBJ1-1; d_gene: .; abundance: once; v_gene: TRBV29-1; CDR3nt: TGCAGCGTCCTTTCACGGGGAACGACTGAAGCTTTCTTT; CDR3aa: CSVLSRGTTEAFF
j_gene: TRBJ2-7; d_gene: TRBD1; abundance: .; v_gene: TRBV9; CDR3nt: TGTGCCAGCAGCGAAGGGGGACAGTTAGTCTACGAGCAGTACTTC; CDR3aa: CASSEGGQLVYEQYF
j_gene: TRBJ1-3; d_gene: .; abundance: .; v_gene: TRBV9; CDR3nt: TGTGCCAGCAGCGTAATCTCAGAGGGAGATGGAAACACCATATATTTT; CDR3aa: CASSVISEGDGNTIYF
j_gene: TRBJ1-2; d_gene: TRBD1; abundance: .; v_gene: TRBV9; CDR3nt: TGTGCCAGCAGCGTAGGTACAGGGGCGCCTTATGGCTACACCTTC; CDR3aa: CASSVGTGAPYGYTF
j_gene: TRBJ1-5; d_gene: TRBD1; abundance: .; v_gene: TRBV19; CDR3nt: TGTGCCAGTAGGAGACAGGGCGGCAATCAGCCCCAGCATTTT; CDR3aa: CASRRQGGNQPQHF
j_gene: TRBJ1-6; d_gene: TRBD1; abundance: .; v_gene: TRBV7-9; CDR3nt: TGTGCCAGCAGCTTAGGGCAAGGGGGCGACTCATCCCTCCACTTT; CDR3aa: CASSLGQGGDSSLHF
j_gene: TRBJ1-2; d_gene: .; abundance: .; v_gene: TRBV11-2; CDR3nt: TGTGCCAGCAGCGAATTTACCGGGGACTCTCGGGGCGTATATGGCTACACCTTC; CDR3aa: CASSEFTGDSRGVYGYTF
j_gene: TRBJ2-2; d_gene: TRBD2; abundance: few; v_gene: TRBV2; CDR3nt: TGTGCCAGCAGCCTGAGCGGGGGGGCGTCCGGGGAGCTGTTTTTT; CDR3aa: CASSLSGGASGELFF
j_gene: TRBJ2-7; d_gene: TRBD1; abundance: .; v_gene: TRBV6-5; CDR3nt: TGTGCCAGCAGTTACGGGACAGGGGCGAACGAGCAGTACTTC; CDR3aa: CASSYGTGANEQYF
j_gene: TRBJ2-4; d_gene: TRBD2; abundance: .; v_gene: TRBV5-6; CDR3nt: TGTGCCAGCAGCTTGGCCGGCACCTTTAGCGGGATAGCCAAAAACATTCAGTACTTC; CDR3aa: CASSLAGTFSGIAKNIQYF
j_gene: TRBJ2-5; d_gene: TRBD2; abundance: .; v_gene: TRBV27; CDR3nt: TGTGCCAGCAGATTCACTAGCGGGACGGAGACCCAGTACTTC; CDR3aa: CASRFTSGTETQYF
j_gene: TRBJ2-1; d_gene: TRBD1; abundance: .; v_gene: TRBV25-1; CDR3nt: TGTGCCAGCAGTGAACTTGGACAGGGACAATGGGGCAATGAGCAGTTCTTC; CDR3aa: CASSELGQGQWGNEQFF
j_gene: TRBJ2-7; d_gene: .; abundance: .; v_gene: TRBV5-1; CDR3nt: TGCGCCAGCAGCTTGGGTGGGACTTCCATCTCCTACGAGCAGTACTTC; CDR3aa: CASSLGGTSISYEQYF
j_gene: TRBJ1-5; d_gene: TRBD1; abundance: .; v_gene: TRBV12-5; CDR3nt: TGTGCTAGTGGTTGGACAGGGGAGGATCAGCCCCAGCATTTT; CDR3aa: CASGWTGEDQPQHF
j_gene: TRBJ2-1; d_gene: .; abundance: .; v_gene: TRBV9; CDR3nt: TGTGCCAGCAGCGTCCTAGGCCTTCTCGATGAGCAGTTCTTC; CDR3aa: CASSVLGLLDEQFF
j_gene: TRBJ2-7; d_gene: TRBD1; abundance: .; v_gene: TRBV30; CDR3nt: TGTGCCTGGAGGGAGAACAGGGGGTTCCACGAGCAGTACTTC; CDR3aa: CAWRENRGFHEQYF
j_gene: TRBJ2-5; d_gene: .; abundance: .; v_gene: TRBV5-6; CDR3nt: TGTGCCAGCACCCTCGGGGGTCCTCTGGAGACCCAGTACTTC; CDR3aa: CASTLGGPLETQYF
j_gene: TRBJ1-2; d_gene: TRBD1; abundance: few; v_gene: TRBV7-6; CDR3nt: TGTGCCAGCAGCTTAGGCAGGGGGCTTAGCTATGGCTACACCTTC; CDR3aa: CASSLGRGLSYGYTF
j_gene: TRBJ2-2; d_gene: .; abundance: once; v_gene: TRBV19; CDR3nt: TGTGCCAGTAGTATAGAGGACAGTAACACCGGGGAGCTGTTTTTT; CDR3aa: CASSIEDSNTGELFF
j_gene: TRBJ2-5; d_gene: .; abundance: .; v_gene: TRBV11-3; CDR3nt: TGTGCCAGCAGCTTGGGGGCGACAGATCAGGGGTCGGAGACCCAGTACTTC; CDR3aa: CASSLGATDQGSETQYF
j_gene: TRBJ1-2; d_gene: .; abundance: few; v_gene: TRBV27; CDR3nt: TGTGCCAGCAGTCCGAGCCTCAACTATGGCTACACCTTC; CDR3aa: CASSPSLNYGYTF
j_gene: TRBJ1-2; d_gene: TRBD1; abundance: .; v_gene: TRBV19; CDR3nt: TGTGCCACCCTTGACCGACAGGGTAACTATGGCTACACCTTC; CDR3aa: CATLDRQGNYGYTF
j_gene: TRBJ1-3; d_gene: .; abundance: few; v_gene: TRBV7-3; CDR3nt: TGTGCCAGCAGCTTAGTCGGGGATTCCGGAAACACCATATATTTT; CDR3aa: CASSLVGDSGNTIYF
j_gene: TRBJ1-2; d_gene: .; abundance: .; v_gene: TRBV4-2; CDR3nt: TGTGCCAGCAGCCAAGATGGGCGAGGCTACACCTTC; CDR3aa: CASSQDGRGYTF
j_gene: TRBJ1-6; d_gene: TRBD1; abundance: .; v_gene: TRBV9; CDR3nt: TGTGCCAGCAGCGCCCAAACAGGGGGCGATTCACCCCTCCACTTT; CDR3aa: CASSAQTGGDSPLHF
j_gene: TRBJ1-4; d_gene: TRBD1; abundance: .; v_gene: TRBV5-4; CDR3nt: TGTGCCAGCAGCTTGGGTGGGACAGGTCGTGAAAAACTGTTTTTT; CDR3aa: CASSLGGTGREKLFF
j_gene: TRBJ1-2; d_gene: .; abundance: .; v_gene: TRBV6-6; CDR3nt: TGTGCCAGCAGTTATATCGGAAACAGGGGCTACACCTTC; CDR3aa: CASSYIGNRGYTF
j_gene: TRBJ2-4; d_gene: .; abundance: .; v_gene: TRBV11-2; CDR3nt: TGTGCCAGCAGTCCAGGGGTAGCTGCCAAAAACATTCAGTACTTC; CDR3aa: CASSPGVAAKNIQYF
j_gene: TRBJ2-3; d_gene: .; abundance: .; v_gene: TRBV11-2; CDR3nt: TGTGCCAGCAGCTTAGTTTCGCGGGCAGATACGCAGTATTTT; CDR3aa: CASSLVSRADTQYF
j_gene: TRBJ2-2; d_gene: TRBD2; abundance: .; v_gene: TRBV5-4; CDR3nt: TGTGCCAGCAGCTTGGGTGGGACTAGCGGGGTTAGCACCGGGGAGCTGTTTTTT; CDR3aa: CASSLGGTSGVSTGELFF
j_gene: TRBJ2-5; d_gene: TRBD2; abundance: .; v_gene: TRBV4-2; CDR3nt: TGTGCGGCCGGTAGCGGGGGCGATCAAGAGACCCAGTACTTC; CDR3aa: CAAGSGGDQETQYF
j_gene: TRBJ1-1; d_gene: TRBD1; abundance: .; v_gene: TRBV30; CDR3nt: TGTGCCTGGAGAAAGGACAGGGGAGGCACTGAAGCTTTCTTT; CDR3aa: CAWRKDRGGTEAFF
j_gene: TRBJ1-4; d_gene: TRBD1; abundance: .; v_gene: TRBV5-1; CDR3nt: TGCGCCAGCAGCCCGGGCCTTATATGGACAGGGCGATCTAATGAAAAACTGTTTTTT; CDR3aa: CASSPGLIWTGRSNEKLFF
j_gene: TRBJ1-2; d_gene: .; abundance: few; v_gene: TRBV30; CDR3nt: TGTGCCTGGAGCCCAACAGGGACCGGTGATGGCTACACCTTC; CDR3aa: CAWSPTGTGDGYTF
j_gene: TRBJ2-5; d_gene: .; abundance: .; v_gene: TRBV6-1; CDR3nt: TGTGCCAGCAGGGACGTCTCGGGCGGGGTGGAGACCCAGTACTTC; CDR3aa: CASRDVSGGVETQYF
j_gene: TRBJ2-3; d_gene: .; abundance: .; v_gene: TRBV5-1; CDR3nt: TGCGCCAGCAGCTTGGGAGACAGTAGAGCAGATACGCAGTATTTT; CDR3aa: CASSLGDSRADTQYF
j_gene: TRBJ1-2; d_gene: .; abundance: .; v_gene: TRBV7-8; CDR3nt: TGTGCCAGCAGCCCTAGGGACGGGAGTAACTATGGCTACACCTTC; CDR3aa: CASSPRDGSNYGYTF
j_gene: TRBJ2-7; d_gene: .; abundance: few; v_gene: TRBV5-4; CDR3nt: TGTGCCAGCAGCTTGGAGGTCGGACTCTCCTACGAGCAGTACTTC; CDR3aa: CASSLEVGLSYEQYF
j_gene: TRBJ2-7; d_gene: TRBD1; abundance: .; v_gene: TRBV5-1; CDR3nt: TGCGCCAGCAGGGTGCAGTCACAGGGGGACGAGCAGTACTTC; CDR3aa: CASRVQSQGDEQYF
j_gene: TRBJ2-3; d_gene: TRBD2; abundance: once; v_gene: TRBV9; CDR3nt: TGTGCCAGCAGCCCAGGCGGGGGGGCGGCAGATACGCAGTATTTT; CDR3aa: CASSPGGGAADTQYF
j_gene: TRBJ1-1; d_gene: .; abundance: .; v_gene: TRBV9; CDR3nt: TGTGCCAGCAGCGCCCGGGTGAACACTGAAGCTTTCTTT; CDR3aa: CASSARVNTEAFF
j_gene: TRBJ1-2; d_gene: .; abundance: .; v_gene: TRBV19; CDR3nt: TGTGCCAGTAGGGGTAAGACAGGTGGGAACTATGGCTACACCTTC; CDR3aa: CASRGKTGGNYGYTF
j_gene: TRBJ1-3; d_gene: .; abundance: .; v_gene: TRBV6-5; CDR3nt: TGTGCCAGCAGTGGCGGACACTACCCTGGAAACACCATATATTTT; CDR3aa: CASSGGHYPGNTIYF
j_gene: TRBJ1-2; d_gene: .; abundance: few; v_gene: TRBV30; CDR3nt: TGTGCCTGGCGCACACAGGTTGGAGATGGCTACACCTTC; CDR3aa: CAWRTQVGDGYTF
j_gene: TRBJ2-5; d_gene: .; abundance: .; v_gene: TRBV5-1; CDR3nt: TGCGCCAGCAGCTTCCGGACAGAAGAGACCCAGTACTTC; CDR3aa: CASSFRTEETQYF
j_gene: TRBJ2-7; d_gene: .; abundance: .; v_gene: TRBV5-1; CDR3nt: TGCGCCAGCAGCGTGGGCAGGGCTGACGAGCAGTACTTC; CDR3aa: CASSVGRADEQYF
j_gene: TRBJ2-6; d_gene: TRBD2; abundance: .; v_gene: TRBV5-4; CDR3nt: TGTGCCAGCAGCTTGGTGGGACTAGCAGGAAGCTCTGGGGCCAACGTCCTGACTTTC; CDR3aa: CASSLVGLAGSSGANVLTF
j_gene: TRBJ1-2; d_gene: .; abundance: .; v_gene: TRBV11-1; CDR3nt: TGTGCCAGCCCTAGACGTCCCGGCTACACCTTC; CDR3aa: CASPRRPGYTF